This T cell receptor (beta chain) is drawn from a study of cytomegalovirus exposure and HLA in healthy donors. General observations from the study: The authors judged a highly shared variant cluster likely a sequencing artifact. When presence/absence was analysed, sequencing depth was taken to be roughly uniform across donors.

PCR primers comprised 60 Vbeta and 13 Jbeta primers. Assay: immunoSEQ multiplex PCR; the TCRdb copy retains only in-frame clones and omits some. Found here are about 100,000 clones, about 74% of them singletons; the top ten hold around 13%. V lost 0 bases and J lost 2; bases outside the gene matches: 4. CDR1 MNHEY and CDR2 SMNVEV come from the germline V gene (reference sequence). The CDR3 runs to 15 residues. About this clone: What it binds is not known.

Sequencing was carried out using PBMCs. The chain couples TRBV27 to TRBJ2-7, with TRBD1 matching 7 bases. This clonotype originated in a woman between 40 and 50 years old in good health and CMV-seropositive. Here the CDR3 reads CASSLSGTDPYEQYF. The CDR3 coding sequence is TGTGCCAGCAGTTTATCGGGGACAGATCCCTACGAGCAGTACTTC.